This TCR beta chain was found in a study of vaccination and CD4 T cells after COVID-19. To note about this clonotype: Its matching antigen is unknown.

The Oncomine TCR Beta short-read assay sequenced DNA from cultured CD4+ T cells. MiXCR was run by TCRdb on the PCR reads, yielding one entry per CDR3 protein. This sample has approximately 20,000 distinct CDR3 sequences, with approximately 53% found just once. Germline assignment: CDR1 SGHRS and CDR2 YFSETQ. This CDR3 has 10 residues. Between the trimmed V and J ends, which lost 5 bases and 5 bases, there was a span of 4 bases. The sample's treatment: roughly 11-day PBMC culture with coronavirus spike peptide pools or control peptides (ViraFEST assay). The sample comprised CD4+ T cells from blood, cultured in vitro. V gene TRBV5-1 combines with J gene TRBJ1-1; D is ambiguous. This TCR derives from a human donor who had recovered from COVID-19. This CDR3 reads CASRATEAFF. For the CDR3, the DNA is TGCGCCAGCAGGGCTACTGAAGCTTTCTTT.